This TCR beta chain was sequenced for a study of cytomegalovirus exposure and HLA in healthy donors. Study-wide background: Early on, a data release was issued that held 85 million to 95 million unique TCRs from HLA-typed donors. The study, taken as a whole, reports: A later look showed TCR association rates differing by HLA locus, highest for DRB1 and lowest for HLA-C. Analysis was performed later, and it showed HLA-associated TCR beta chains to be more clonally expanded than equally common others. A later analysis linked a missense variant in DCLRE1C to the trimming of TCR beta V and J genes.

CDR3 length: 15 residues. CDR1 and CDR2 from the germline V gene are SGHTS and YDEGEE. The V gene end was trimmed by 4 bases and the J gene end by 1 base; junction bases not matched to a gene: 3. PCR was performed using 60 Vbeta and 13 Jbeta primers. The data were produced by immunoSEQ multiplex PCR, yet TCRdb's version contains in-frame clones alone and is incomplete. The table lists over 250,000 clones, just over 85% of them singletons. This clone was observed a single time. The antigen is not known. This clonotype originated in a man aged 40-49 years in good health and CMV-seropositive. The V gene is TRBV5-8, the J gene TRBJ2-5; 11 bases match TRBD1. The sequencing input was PBMCs. The CDR3 loop reads CASSLDRGLQETQYF. CDR3 coding DNA: TGTGCCAGCAGCCTGGACAGGGGGCTCCAAGAGACCCAGTACTTC.